Sequencing of this TCR beta chain was carried out in a study of cytomegalovirus exposure and HLA in healthy donors. Overall study context: Within the Caucasian-associated ancestry cluster were around 81% of the 300 to 450 genotyped donors. Overall study findings and caveats: Rarity characterized most TCR sequences, yet some public TCRs appeared in many donors. Apart from CMV serostatus, no immune exposure information was available. The study recorded about 150 TCR beta chains that were cytomegalovirus-associated.

Trimming took 4 bases from V and 0 from J, leaving 9 bases between them. The length of the CDR3 is 13 residues. Germline lookup yields CDR1 SQVTM and CDR2 ANQGSEA. This clone was seen a handful of times. The target antigen is unknown. Use of 60 Vbeta and 13 Jbeta primers characterized the PCR. TCRdb keeps only in-frame clones here, not all; method: immunoSEQ multiplex PCR. The repertoire has some 180,000 clones, 81% of them found once; the top ten carry roughly 3.6%. The sample consisted of PBMCs. The V and J genes are TRBV29-1 and TRBJ2-5; maybe TRBD1 (5 bases). The sequence was obtained from a man in his forties in good health and CMV-seropositive. In DNA form, the CDR3 reads TGCAGCGTTGGGGGCGCGTACCAAGAGACCCAGTACTTC. Its protein product is CSVGGAYQETQYF. Full variable domain (remainder filled in from reference TRBV29-1 and TRBJ2-5): SAVISQKPSRDICQRGTSLTIQCQVDSQVTMMFWYRQQPGQSLTLIATANQGSEATYESGFVIDKFPISRPNLTFSTLTVSNMSPEDSSIYLCSVGGAYQETQYFGPGTRLLVL.